Described below is a single TCR beta chain sequence and its context. Its antigen is still unknown. The data stem from a study of chemoradiotherapy in HPV16-positive cancers. Study-level background: Candidate HPV-specific T-cell clones and common TCR motifs came from functional assays in two HPV16-positive patients.

Generated by immunoSEQ multiplex PCR, the TCRdb table keeps only in-frame clones and is missing some. This table holds thousands of clones, 65% to 80% found once. General study points: Non-HPV-specific T cells did not expand in tumors during treatment, whereas candidate HPV-specific clones and E7-related motifs did. HPV-specific T cells were functionally defined from only two HPV16-positive patients.

The CDR3 has 13 amino acids. Germline V lookup: CDR1 SGHTA, CDR2 FQGNSA. Trimming took 5 bases from V and 5 from J, leaving 10 bases between them. This specimen consisted of tumor tissue, obtained from a patient who underwent chemoradiotherapy. V is TRBV7-2 and J is TRBJ1-5; unclear D gene. This clonotype was sampled from a human donor with HPV-associated anogenital cancer. The DNA for the CDR3 is TGTGCCAGCAGCCCCCAGTACGATCAGCCCCAGCATTTT. Translation gives CASSPQYDQPQHF.